This T cell receptor (beta chain) was sequenced for a study of T cell changes during pregnancy in multiple sclerosis. Germline V CDR1 and CDR2: SGHDT, YYEEEE. The ends lost 2 bases at V and 4 bases at J; junction bases unmatched: 3. This CDR3 region has 14 residues. Sequenced by immunoSEQ multiplex PCR; TCRdb stores in-frame clones only, minus some. This sample has around 88,000 clones; more than 85% occur once, and the top ten carry about 2.5%. The receptor's source is a female donor with multiple sclerosis, enrolled in a pregnancy study. The chain carries TRBV5-6 and TRBJ2-3, with 8 bases that match TRBD1. The sequencing here drew on peripheral blood, taken in the first trimester of pregnancy. The CDR3 DNA reads as TGTGCCAGCAGCTTCGGGACAGGTCCAGATACGCAGTATTTT. Its translation: CASSFGTGPDTQYF.